A selection of T cell receptor beta chains follows, all from one sample in a study of cytomegalovirus exposure and HLA in healthy donors. Repertoires were generated with immunoSEQ multiplex PCR, while TCRdb's copy carries only in-frame clones and drops some. The sample consists of approximately 130,000 clones, over 75% of them appearing once. Specimen: PBMCs. Source of these receptors: a man aged 50-59 years in good health and CMV-seronegative. CDR3s include the opening cysteine and the closing phenylalanine or tryptophan. A D gene is named only where the DNA matches it firmly. The listing skips clone size in some rows; elsewhere it reads once, few, many or a size class.

CDR3 length: 15; D gene: TRBD1; clone size: once; V gene: TRBV6-5; J gene: TRBJ2-2; CDR3 DNA: TGTGCCAGCAGTTACAGACAGGGGGGCACCGGGGAGCTGTTTTTT; CDR3 protein: CASSYRQGGTGELFF
CDR3 length: 14; D gene: TRBD1; clone size: few; V gene: TRBV6-6; J gene: TRBJ1-4; CDR3 DNA: TGTGCCAGCAGCCCCGGGACAGGGAATGAAAAACTGTTTTTT; CDR3 protein: CASSPGTGNEKLFF
CDR3 length: 13; D gene: NA; clone size: once; V gene: TRBV7-2; J gene: TRBJ1-1; CDR3 DNA: TGTGCCAGCAGCTCGGGAACGAACACTGAAGCTTTCTTT; CDR3 protein: CASSSGTNTEAFF
CDR3 length: 16; D gene: TRBD2; clone size: NA; V gene: TRBV19; J gene: TRBJ2-1; CDR3 DNA: TGTGCCAGTTCTCGGACTAGCGGGAGTGTCTACAATGAGCAGTTCTTC; CDR3 protein: CASSRTSGSVYNEQFF
CDR3 length: 14; D gene: TRBD1; clone size: NA; V gene: TRBV2; J gene: TRBJ1-4; CDR3 DNA: TGTGCCAGCAGTGAAGACAGGGGGCGAGAAAAACTGTTTTTT; CDR3 protein: CASSEDRGREKLFF
CDR3 length: 11; D gene: NA; clone size: NA; V gene: TRBV2; J gene: TRBJ1-1; CDR3 DNA: TGTGCCAGCAGTGGAATGACAGAAGCTTTCTTT; CDR3 protein: CASSGMTEAFF
CDR3 length: 16; D gene: NA; clone size: NA; V gene: TRBV7-8; J gene: TRBJ1-5; CDR3 DNA: TGTGCCAGCAGCTCGCTCAACAGGGAGAGCAATCAGCCCCAGCATTTT; CDR3 protein: CASSSLNRESNQPQHF
CDR3 length: 13; D gene: NA; clone size: NA; V gene: TRBV2; J gene: TRBJ1-2; CDR3 DNA: TGTGCCAGCAGTCAACAGTTTAGGGGTGGCTACACCTTC; CDR3 protein: CASSQQFRGGYTF
CDR3 length: 14; D gene: NA; clone size: NA; V gene: TRBV2; J gene: TRBJ2-7; CDR3 DNA: TGTGCCAGCAGTGAAGAGGAGGGAGCAGGCGAGCAGTACTTC; CDR3 protein: CASSEEEGAGEQYF
CDR3 length: 15; D gene: TRBD2; clone size: NA; V gene: TRBV19; J gene: TRBJ2-5; CDR3 DNA: TGTGCCAGTAGTATTCAGCGGGGGTTAATGGAGACCCAGTACTTC; CDR3 protein: CASSIQRGLMETQYF
CDR3 length: 15; D gene: NA; clone size: few; V gene: TRBV7-9; J gene: TRBJ1-2; CDR3 DNA: TGTGCCAGCAGCTTGTCTGTCGACAGACGCTATGGCTACACCTTC; CDR3 protein: CASSLSVDRRYGYTF
CDR3 length: 13; D gene: NA; clone size: NA; V gene: TRBV28; J gene: TRBJ1-2; CDR3 DNA: TGTGCCAGCCGAGCCAACCCAAACTATGGCTACACCTTC; CDR3 protein: CASRANPNYGYTF
CDR3 length: 14; D gene: TRBD1; clone size: NA; V gene: TRBV7-2; J gene: TRBJ2-7; CDR3 DNA: TGTGCCAGCAGTCGGGACAGGGGAACCTACGAGCAGTACTTC; CDR3 protein: CASSRDRGTYEQYF
CDR3 length: 15; D gene: TRBD2; clone size: once; V gene: TRBV11-1; J gene: TRBJ2-1; CDR3 DNA: TGTGCCAGCAGCTGGACTAGCGGGAGATCCAATGAGCAGTTCTTC; CDR3 protein: CASSWTSGRSNEQFF
CDR3 length: 16; D gene: TRBD1; clone size: NA; V gene: TRBV4-1; J gene: TRBJ1-2; CDR3 DNA: TGCGCCAGCAGCCTTCCATTGACAGGGAAGGTGGATGGCTACACCTTC; CDR3 protein: CASSLPLTGKVDGYTF
CDR3 length: 13; D gene: NA; clone size: NA; V gene: TRBV6-5; J gene: TRBJ1-5; CDR3 DNA: TGTGCCAGCAGTCGGAGGGCCGATCAGCCCCAGCATTTT; CDR3 protein: CASSRRADQPQHF
CDR3 length: 13; D gene: TRBD1; clone size: NA; V gene: TRBV10-1; J gene: TRBJ1-1; CDR3 DNA: TGCGCCAGCAGTGGGCAGGACAGGTCGACTACTTTCTTT; CDR3 protein: CASSGQDRSTTFF
CDR3 length: 15; D gene: NA; clone size: NA; V gene: TRBV27; J gene: TRBJ1-5; CDR3 DNA: TGTGCCAGCAGAACTAGGACTGCGAGCAATCAGCCCCAGCATTTT; CDR3 protein: CASRTRTASNQPQHF
CDR3 length: 16; D gene: NA; clone size: NA; V gene: TRBV5-4; J gene: TRBJ2-3; CDR3 DNA: TGTGCCAGCAGCCTGACGGACACAACTAGCACAGATACGCAGTATTTT; CDR3 protein: CASSLTDTTSTDTQYF
CDR3 length: 16; D gene: TRBD1; clone size: NA; V gene: TRBV10-3; J gene: TRBJ1-2; CDR3 DNA: TGTGCCATCAGTGAGAAAGCGACAGGGGGTGCGTATGGCTACACCTTC; CDR3 protein: CAISEKATGGAYGYTF
CDR3 length: 15; D gene: NA; clone size: NA; V gene: TRBV7-8; J gene: TRBJ1-2; CDR3 DNA: TGTGCCAGCAGCTTACTGCAGGGCTCTAACTATGGCTACACCTTC; CDR3 protein: CASSLLQGSNYGYTF
CDR3 length: 14; D gene: TRBD1; clone size: NA; V gene: TRBV10-3; J gene: TRBJ2-5; CDR3 DNA: TGTGCCATCAGCGTCGACAGGGGCCAAGAGACCCAGTACTTC; CDR3 protein: CAISVDRGQETQYF
CDR3 length: 18; D gene: NA; clone size: NA; V gene: TRBV4-1; J gene: TRBJ1-1; CDR3 DNA: TGCGCCAGCAGCCCCTACACCCAGGGCATAGGGCCAACTACTGAAGCTTTCTTT; CDR3 protein: CASSPYTQGIGPTTEAFF
CDR3 length: 14; D gene: TRBD1; clone size: NA; V gene: TRBV11-2; J gene: TRBJ2-5; CDR3 DNA: TGTGCCAGCAGCTTTACAGGGGAAGAGGAGACCCAGTACTTC; CDR3 protein: CASSFTGEEETQYF
CDR3 length: 13; D gene: NA; clone size: once; V gene: TRBV18; J gene: TRBJ2-5; CDR3 DNA: TGTGCCAGCTCACCACCGGGGGGTGAGACCCAGTACTTC; CDR3 protein: CASSPPGGETQYF
CDR3 length: 14; D gene: TRBD2; clone size: NA; V gene: TRBV30; J gene: TRBJ2-4; CDR3 DNA: TGTGCCTGGAGTTTAGCGGGAGGATGGAACATTCAGTACTTC; CDR3 protein: CAWSLAGGWNIQYF
CDR3 length: 14; D gene: NA; clone size: NA; V gene: TRBV15; J gene: TRBJ2-7; CDR3 DNA: TGTGCCACCAGCTTAGGTACACTTCTCGGGGAGCAGTACTTC; CDR3 protein: CATSLGTLLGEQYF
CDR3 length: 15; D gene: NA; clone size: NA; V gene: TRBV28; J gene: TRBJ1-2; CDR3 DNA: TGTGCCAGCAACCCCAGGGCTCTCTACGCGCTTGGCTACACCTTC; CDR3 protein: CASNPRALYALGYTF
CDR3 length: 14; D gene: NA; clone size: NA; V gene: TRBV29-1; J gene: TRBJ1-1; CDR3 DNA: TGCAGCGTTGAAGATGAAGCTCAGGGTTCTGAAGCTTTCTTT; CDR3 protein: CSVEDEAQGSEAFF
CDR3 length: 17; D gene: TRBD2; clone size: NA; V gene: TRBV28; J gene: TRBJ2-1; CDR3 DNA: TGTGCCAGCAGTTACGACAGACTAGCGGGACAATACAATGAGCAGTTCTTC; CDR3 protein: CASSYDRLAGQYNEQFF
CDR3 length: 13; D gene: NA; clone size: NA; V gene: TRBV10-2; J gene: TRBJ2-2; CDR3 DNA: TGCGCCATTCGCGGCAGTTCCACCGGGGAGCTGTTTTTT; CDR3 protein: CAIRGSSTGELFF
CDR3 length: 13; D gene: TRBD1; clone size: few; V gene: TRBV7-9; J gene: TRBJ1-4; CDR3 DNA: TGTGCCAGCAGCATAGGACAGGTTGAAAAACTGTTTTTT; CDR3 protein: CASSIGQVEKLFF
CDR3 length: 15; D gene: TRBD1; clone size: NA; V gene: TRBV10-2; J gene: TRBJ1-5; CDR3 DNA: TGCGCCACCACACCAGATCAGGGGGCCGGGCAGCCCCAGCATTTT; CDR3 protein: CATTPDQGAGQPQHF
CDR3 length: 15; D gene: NA; clone size: NA; V gene: TRBV4-3; J gene: TRBJ2-2; CDR3 DNA: TGCGCCAGCAGCCAAGATATGACAGTCCTCGGGGAGCTGTTTTTT; CDR3 protein: CASSQDMTVLGELFF
CDR3 length: 15; D gene: TRBD2; clone size: few; V gene: TRBV2; J gene: TRBJ2-5; CDR3 DNA: TGTGCCAGCAGTTTTAGCGGGAGTTACCAAGAGACCCAGTACTTC; CDR3 protein: CASSFSGSYQETQYF
CDR3 length: 15; D gene: NA; clone size: NA; V gene: TRBV11-2; J gene: TRBJ2-3; CDR3 DNA: TGTGCCAGCAGCTTAGGTCACAGGGGCACAGATACGCAGTATTTT; CDR3 protein: CASSLGHRGTDTQYF
CDR3 length: 14; D gene: TRBD1; clone size: NA; V gene: TRBV30; J gene: TRBJ2-7; CDR3 DNA: TGTGCCTGGAGCCCAGGGGGCGGGTGGAGCGAGCAGTACTTC; CDR3 protein: CAWSPGGGWSEQYF
CDR3 length: 14; D gene: TRBD2; clone size: NA; V gene: TRBV5-1; J gene: TRBJ2-7; CDR3 DNA: TGCGCCAGCAGCTTGTCGGGAGGGTTTCACGAGCAGTACTTC; CDR3 protein: CASSLSGGFHEQYF
CDR3 length: 16; D gene: NA; clone size: few; V gene: TRBV29-1; J gene: TRBJ2-1; CDR3 DNA: TGCAGCGTTGAAGATTTCGGCAGTCAGGAGGACAATGAGCAGTTCTTC; CDR3 protein: CSVEDFGSQEDNEQFF